This T cell receptor beta chain was recorded in a study of OX40 agonist ivuxolimab in advanced cancers. Study overall: Previous treatment with anti-PD-1, anti-PD-L1 or anti-CTLA-4 therapy was allowed; 40% had received some.

Produced via immunoSEQ multiplex PCR; TCRdb's table is partial and in-frame only. The sample holds fewer than 95,000 clones, about four fifths seen once. This specimen was CD4+ or CD8+ T cells sorted from blood, taken in a trial of the OX40 agonist ivuxolimab. The TCR comes from an adult with an advanced solid tumor such as melanoma, head and neck, liver or kidney cancer.

CDR3 sequence: CASTLGGTSGGQETQYF. In DNA form, the CDR3 reads TGCGCCAGCACCCTGGGGGGTACTAGCGGGGGCCAAGAGACCCAGTACTTC. The chain uses TRBV5-1 and TRBJ2-5, with 11 bases aligning to TRBD2. The CDR3 is 17 amino acids. Germline CDR1 SGHRS, CDR2 YFSETQ. The junction had 11 bases not matched to a gene; V was cut back by 6 bases and J by 1 base.